The rows below give T cell receptor beta chains drawn from one sample of a study of response to subunit inactivated influenza vaccine. TCRdb re-analysed the RT-PCR reads in MiXCR, keeping a single row per CDR3 protein. The sample records roughly 650,000 distinct CDR3 sequences, 11% to 15% being singletons. The sample in question was PBMCs from blood, obtained around two weeks before vaccination. Source of these receptors: a man aged 50 or older who received an inactivated influenza vaccine. The CDR3 runs from the conserved cysteine through the conserved F or W. Fields, in order: V gene, D gene, J gene, clone size, CDR3 DNA, CDR3 protein. A D gene is named only where the DNA matches it firmly. The size entry is marked missing in some rows and otherwise reads once, few, many or a size class.

V gene: TRBV4-3; D gene: TRBD1; J gene: TRBJ1-1; clone size: NA; CDR3 DNA: TGCGCCAGCAGCCAAGGACAGGGGGATTTTGTGTGGACTGAAGCTTTCTTT; CDR3 protein: CASSQGQGDFVWTEAFF
V gene: TRBV7-9; D gene: NA; J gene: TRBJ2-3; clone size: many; CDR3 DNA: TGTGCCAGCAGCCCCGACCTGTCCACAGATACGCAGTATTTT; CDR3 protein: CASSPDLSTDTQYF
V gene: TRBV5-1; D gene: NA; J gene: TRBJ2-5; clone size: many; CDR3 DNA: TGCGCCAGCAAAATCGGGGGACTTCAAGAGACCCAGTACTTC; CDR3 protein: CASKIGGLQETQYF
V gene: TRBV28; D gene: NA; J gene: TRBJ1-1; clone size: few; CDR3 DNA: TGTGCCAGCAGTTTTAGGGAAGCTTTCTTT; CDR3 protein: CASSFREAFF
V gene: TRBV12-3/TRBV12-4; D gene: NA; J gene: TRBJ1-2; clone size: few; CDR3 DNA: TGTGCCAGCAGTTCAAATCTCAGGGCTTTGAACTATGGCTACACCTTC; CDR3 protein: CASSSNLRALNYGYTF
V gene: TRBV7-2; D gene: TRBD1; J gene: TRBJ2-3; clone size: NA; CDR3 DNA: TGTGCCAGCAGCTTCATACAGGGGCGAAGCACAGATACGCAGTATTTT; CDR3 protein: CASSFIQGRSTDTQYF
V gene: TRBV20-1; D gene: TRBD2; J gene: TRBJ2-5; clone size: NA; CDR3 DNA: TGCAGTGCTAAACTAGCGGGAGGAGGTCAAGAGACCCAGTACTTC; CDR3 protein: CSAKLAGGGQETQYF
V gene: TRBV19; D gene: TRBD1; J gene: TRBJ2-1; clone size: few; CDR3 DNA: TGTGCCAGTAGTCAACTGGGACAGGGGGCTTACAATGAGCAGTTCTTC; CDR3 protein: CASSQLGQGAYNEQFF
V gene: TRBV11-1; D gene: TRBD2; J gene: TRBJ2-3; clone size: NA; CDR3 DNA: TGTGCCAGCAGCCCAAGGACTAGCGGGAGGTCCCGCACAGATACGCAGTATTTT; CDR3 protein: CASSPRTSGRSRTDTQYF
V gene: TRBV27; D gene: NA; J gene: TRBJ2-7; clone size: many; CDR3 DNA: TGTGCCAGCAGTTTTGAGGGTCTTGGCTACGAGCAGTACTTC; CDR3 protein: CASSFEGLGYEQYF
V gene: TRBV24-1; D gene: TRBD1; J gene: TRBJ1-5; clone size: NA; CDR3 DNA: TGTGCCACCAGTGCAGGGGGTCCTAATCAGCCCCAGCATTTT; CDR3 protein: CATSAGGPNQPQHF
V gene: TRBV11-2; D gene: TRBD2; J gene: TRBJ2-1; clone size: few; CDR3 DNA: TGTGCCAGCAGCTTAGAGGCTAGCGGGGCCCCCATCCGCAATGAGCAGTTCTTC; CDR3 protein: CASSLEASGAPIRNEQFF
V gene: TRBV4-3; D gene: NA; J gene: TRBJ1-5; clone size: NA; CDR3 DNA: TGCGCCAGCAGCCAGGAACCGGTTGAGTCCAATCAGCCCCAGCATTTT; CDR3 protein: CASSQEPVESNQPQHF
V gene: TRBV6-2/TRBV6-3; D gene: TRBD1; J gene: TRBJ1-5; clone size: NA; CDR3 DNA: TGTGCCAGCAGTCCGACAGGGATCAGTCAGCCCCAGCATTTT; CDR3 protein: CASSPTGISQPQHF
V gene: TRBV5-5; D gene: TRBD1; J gene: TRBJ2-3; clone size: few; CDR3 DNA: TGTGCCAGCAAACCTTCGACAGGGGCAGGGGATACGCAGTATTTT; CDR3 protein: CASKPSTGAGDTQYF
V gene: TRBV11-2; D gene: TRBD2; J gene: TRBJ2-7; clone size: NA; CDR3 DNA: TGTGCCAGCAGCTTAGGGAGGAGCAGCGGGGGAAGAATTTGGTCCTACGAGCAGTACTTC; CDR3 protein: CASSLGRSSGGRIWSYEQYF
V gene: TRBV12-3/TRBV12-4; D gene: NA; J gene: TRBJ2-4; clone size: many; CDR3 DNA: TGTGCCAGCAGCGTCGACCCGACAGAGAAAAACATTCAGTACTTC; CDR3 protein: CASSVDPTEKNIQYF
V gene: TRBV28; D gene: NA; J gene: TRBJ2-1; clone size: NA; CDR3 DNA: TGTGCCAGCAGTTTAGGGTATCTCCGCTTCAATGAGCAGTTCTTC; CDR3 protein: CASSLGYLRFNEQFF
V gene: TRBV24-1; D gene: TRBD1; J gene: TRBJ2-2; clone size: NA; CDR3 DNA: TGTGCCACCAGTGACCCCACCGGGACAGGGGCTTACACCGGGGAGCTGTTTTTT; CDR3 protein: CATSDPTGTGAYTGELFF
V gene: TRBV10-1; D gene: TRBD1; J gene: TRBJ2-7; clone size: NA; CDR3 DNA: TGCGCCAGCAGTGACCCCACCGGGACAGCCTACGAGCAGTACTTC; CDR3 protein: CASSDPTGTAYEQYF
V gene: TRBV9; D gene: NA; J gene: TRBJ2-7; clone size: NA; CDR3 DNA: TGTGCCAGCAGCTTGGAGGGAGCTCCCCTCTACGAGCAGTACTTC; CDR3 protein: CASSLEGAPLYEQYF
V gene: TRBV25-1; D gene: NA; J gene: TRBJ2-1; clone size: NA; CDR3 DNA: TGTGCCAGCAAGTCTAGCTATGAGCAGTTCTTC; CDR3 protein: CASKSSYEQFF
V gene: TRBV7-3; D gene: NA; J gene: TRBJ2-3; clone size: NA; CDR3 DNA: TGTGCCAGCAGCTCGGGATTTAGCACAGATACGCAGTATTTT; CDR3 protein: CASSSGFSTDTQYF
V gene: TRBV6-1; D gene: NA; J gene: TRBJ2-2; clone size: NA; CDR3 DNA: TGTGCCAGCAGCCCCCACCGGGTGGGGGCCTTTGGGGAGCTGTTTTTT; CDR3 protein: CASSPHRVGAFGELFF
V gene: TRBV5-1; D gene: NA; J gene: TRBJ1-6; clone size: many; CDR3 DNA: TGCGCCAGCAGCTATTCTCCGGGGTCTCTCAATTCACCCCTCCACTTT; CDR3 protein: CASSYSPGSLNSPLHF
V gene: TRBV4-2; D gene: TRBD2; J gene: TRBJ2-1; clone size: NA; CDR3 DNA: TGTGCCAGCAGCCAAGAACTTAGCGGGGGGGCCCCAAGCTCCTACAATGAGCAGTTCTTC; CDR3 protein: CASSQELSGGAPSSYNEQFF
V gene: TRBV10-3; D gene: TRBD2; J gene: TRBJ2-3; clone size: few; CDR3 DNA: TGTGCCATCAGCCCCGGACTAGCGGGGGGGACATGGCAGTATTTT; CDR3 protein: CAISPGLAGGTWQYF
V gene: TRBV18; D gene: TRBD1; J gene: TRBJ1-5; clone size: few; CDR3 DNA: TGTGCCAGCTCAACCGGGACAGTAGAAACCAATCAGCCCCAGCATTTT; CDR3 protein: CASSTGTVETNQPQHF
V gene: TRBV18; D gene: NA; J gene: TRBJ1-1; clone size: NA; CDR3 DNA: TGTGCCAGCTCACCTCAACAAAACACTGAAGCTTTCTTT; CDR3 protein: CASSPQQNTEAFF
V gene: TRBV12-3/TRBV12-4; D gene: TRBD1; J gene: TRBJ2-6; clone size: many; CDR3 DNA: TGTGCCAGCAGTCCGGGACAGGGGAATCCTGGGGCCAACGTCCTGACTTTC; CDR3 protein: CASSPGQGNPGANVLTF
V gene: TRBV18; D gene: NA; J gene: TRBJ2-5; clone size: once; CDR3 DNA: TGTGCCAGCTCACACCCGGGGCGGACCCAGTACTTC; CDR3 protein: CASSHPGRTQYF
V gene: TRBV20-1; D gene: NA; J gene: TRBJ2-1; clone size: NA; CDR3 DNA: TGCAGTGCTAGGGGCAGGAGCTCCTACAATGAGCAGTTCTTC; CDR3 protein: CSARGRSSYNEQFF
V gene: TRBV7-2; D gene: NA; J gene: TRBJ2-7; clone size: few; CDR3 DNA: TGTGCCAGCAGCTTAGGGGGGCTAGCGCCTCGCTACGAGCAGTACTTC; CDR3 protein: CASSLGGLAPRYEQYF
V gene: TRBV12-3/TRBV12-4; D gene: NA; J gene: TRBJ1-5; clone size: few; CDR3 DNA: TGTGCCAGCAGTGACTATTCGTTCGCCCAGTGGCGCAATCAGCCCCAGCATTTT; CDR3 protein: CASSDYSFAQWRNQPQHF
V gene: TRBV2; D gene: NA; J gene: TRBJ2-2; clone size: NA; CDR3 DNA: TGTGCCAGCGGGATACAGGGTTTGAGAGGGGAGCTGTTTTTT; CDR3 protein: CASGIQGLRGELFF
V gene: TRBV28; D gene: NA; J gene: TRBJ2-7; clone size: few; CDR3 DNA: TGTGCCAGCAGTACTCAGGGGTATAGGGAGCAGTACTTC; CDR3 protein: CASSTQGYREQYF
V gene: TRBV6-5; D gene: TRBD2; J gene: TRBJ2-5; clone size: few; CDR3 DNA: TGTGCCAGCAGTTACGGACTAGCGGGGGAACATGAGACCCAGTACTTC; CDR3 protein: CASSYGLAGEHETQYF
V gene: TRBV11-1; D gene: NA; J gene: TRBJ1-1; clone size: NA; CDR3 DNA: TGTGCCAGCAGCGAAACCCGGTTAGGGCGCGGGTTCATGAACACTGAAGCTTTCTTT; CDR3 protein: CASSETRLGRGFMNTEAFF
V gene: TRBV7-9; D gene: NA; J gene: TRBJ1-6; clone size: few; CDR3 DNA: TGTGCCAGCAGCCGGCATCGGACAGTCGGAAAGTCACCCCTCCACTTT; CDR3 protein: CASSRHRTVGKSPLHF
V gene: TRBV2; D gene: NA; J gene: TRBJ2-1; clone size: many; CDR3 DNA: TGTGCCAGCAGTGCTCAGGTCTACAATGAGCAGTTCTTC; CDR3 protein: CASSAQVYNEQFF
V gene: TRBV20-1; D gene: NA; J gene: TRBJ2-7; clone size: few; CDR3 DNA: TGCAGTGCCGACGACCGAACCTACGAGCAGTACTTC; CDR3 protein: CSADDRTYEQYF
V gene: TRBV6-2/TRBV6-3; D gene: NA; J gene: TRBJ1-4; clone size: NA; CDR3 DNA: TGTGCCAGCAACGACAGGACGGGAGAAAAACTGTTTTTT; CDR3 protein: CASNDRTGEKLFF
V gene: TRBV5-4; D gene: NA; J gene: TRBJ2-3; clone size: NA; CDR3 DNA: TGTGCCAGCAGCTTGGCCCAAGGTAGCGGCGTCAGGGTGGGTACGCAGTATTTT; CDR3 protein: CASSLAQGSGVRVGTQYF